The clone carrying this T cell receptor beta chain was seen more than once but under ten times. Its antigen remains unidentified. This sample stems from a study of blood T cells in healthy people across ages. Findings and limits, study-wide: PBMCs went unsorted, and a conclusive naive versus antigen-experienced comparison was therefore prevented. Those diversity estimates obtained from one million T cells were thought to be underestimates.

A sample-barcoded 5' primer and a J-beta primer mix were used in a second PCR of roughly 6 to 12 cycles. TCRdb re-called the 5' RACE reads through MiXCR, storing one row per CDR3 protein. In the table there are 1 million to 1.2 million distinct CDR3 sequences, 35% to 45% of which are singletons. The CDR3 spans 16 residues. The germline V gene has CDR1 SGHDT and CDR2 YYEEEE. Trimming removed 0 bases from V and 3 bases from J, with 13 bases in between. The sequenced sample consisted of blood. This receptor was obtained from a man aged 18 to 35 in good health. This chain connects TRBV5-6 to TRBJ2-1, with TRBD2 as a possible D gene (5 bases). In nucleotides, the CDR3 is TGTGCCAGCAGCTTGGCCAAACTAGAAATCTACAATGAGCAGTTCTTC. Translating it yields CASSLAKLEIYNEQFF.